The 16 T cell receptor beta chains presented below share a single source sample, sequenced in a study of blood T cell repertoires in COVID-19. Clones were read by immunoSEQ multiplex PCR, and TCRdb kept only the in-frame ones, dropping some. The sample yields some 50,000 clones, about 90% seen once. Sequenced sample: peripheral blood. The source of these receptors is a woman aged 80 or older with COVID-19, enrolled during active disease.

The rearrangement joins TRBV18 to TRBJ2-2, with 9 bases that match TRBD2. This CDR3 has 16 amino acids. Germline V gene data show CDR1 as KGHSH and CDR2 as LQKENI. J gave up 3 bases and V 6 bases, and 8 bases lay outside the gene matches. The CDR3 is CASSDAGGPYTGELFF. CDR3 sequence (DNA): TGTGCCAGCTCGGACGCGGGAGGGCCATACACCGGGGAGCTGTTTTTT.

The J gene is TRBJ2-7, the V gene TRBV6-5; a weak D match, TRBD1 (6 bases). Germline V gives CDR1 MNHEY, CDR2 SVGAGI. V was trimmed by 6 bases and J by 0 bases, leaving 15 bases between them. This CDR3 comprises 15 residues. The CDR3 nucleotides read TGTGCCAGCAGCTATAGGACAGATAGCTCCTACGAGCAGTACTTC. This encodes CASSYRTDSSYEQYF.

On this clone: Other nucleotide sequences from this sample produce the same CDR3. V is TRBV5-1 and J is TRBJ1-4; tentative D call: TRBD1 (6 bases). The CDR3 sequence is 14 residues long. The V and J ends lost 0 bases and 6 bases respectively, with 9 bases between them. Germline V gene sequence: CDR1 SGHRS, CDR2 YFSETQ. CDR3 amino acids: CASSLVRGDEKLFF. The CDR3 region has the DNA TGCGCCAGCAGCTTGGTCAGGGGAGATGAAAAACTGTTTTTT.

V is TRBV5-1 and J is TRBJ2-2, with 8 bases that match TRBD2. V trimming: 4 bases; J trimming: 0 bases; junction bases outside the gene matches: 14. The V gene's germline CDR1 is SGHRS and CDR2 YFSETQ. The CDR3 sequence is 19 residues long. This CDR3 reads CASSPLGGSGKANTGELFF. The CDR3 region has the DNA TGCGCCAGCAGCCCACTCGGAGGTAGCGGGAAAGCGAACACCGGGGAGCTGTTTTTT.

This CDR3 is CASSPPPGRGEKLFF. CDR3 DNA sequence: TGTGCCAGCAGTCCCCCGCCTGGGCGGGGTGAAAAACTGTTTTTT. The rearrangement uses TRBV27 and TRBJ1-4; D remains unclear. This CDR3 has 15 amino acids. Germline CDR1 is MNHEY and CDR2 is SMNVEV (reference sequence). The germline V and J ends were trimmed by 5 bases and 7 bases, with 17 bases remaining between them.

The chain is built from TRBV18 and TRBJ1-2; 9 positions match TRBD1. V was clipped by 6 bases and J by 10 bases; unmatched bases: 12. CDR1 and CDR2 (germline): KGHSH, LQKENI. The CDR3 consists of 14 residues. The CDR3: CASSPGQGSSDYTF. The CDR3 DNA reads TGTGCCAGCTCCCCGGGACAGGGATCTTCTGACTACACCTTC.

The gene calls are TRBV3-1 (or the pseudogene TRBV3-2) and TRBJ2-2, with 10 nucleotides matching TRBD2. This CDR3 comprises 16 residues. V dropped 3 bases and J dropped 0; count of bases not matched to a gene: 1. The germline CDR1 and CDR2 sequences are LGHDT and YNNKEL (reference sequence). The CDR3 here is CASSQTSGSNTGELFF. In DNA, the CDR3 is TGTGCCAGCAGCCAGACTAGCGGGTCGAACACCGGGGAGCTGTTTTTT.

The chain is built from TRBV6-1 and TRBJ2-7; perhaps TRBD1 as D (5 bases). The germline V gene encodes CDR1 MNHNS and CDR2 SASEGT. The CDR3 spans 14 residues. V gave up 2 bases and J gave up 5 bases, with 13 bases separating them. The CDR3, as DNA: TGTGCCAGCAGTGAATTAGGCAGGGTTAACGAGCAGTACTTC. Translation gives CASSELGRVNEQYF.

CDR3 residues: CASSRRGGQETQYF. In DNA, the CDR3 is TGTGCCAGCAGCCGAAGGGGGGGCCAAGAGACCCAGTACTTC. The gene calls are TRBV3-1 (or the pseudogene TRBV3-2) and TRBJ2-5; D perhaps matches TRBD2 (7 bases). Germline CDR1 reads LGHDT; CDR2 reads YNNKEL (reference sequence). The CDR3 covers 14 residues. V was clipped by 4 bases and J by 1 base, with 10 bases between them.

V usage is TRBV4-1 and J usage is TRBJ1-2; D is undetermined. CDR1 and CDR2 (germline): MGHRA, YSYEKL. The ends were cut back, 0 bases at V and 9 bases at J, with 8 bases in the middle. The CDR3 is 12 residues long. CDR3 nucleotide sequence: TGCGCCAGCAGCCAAGAACATTTGCGCTACACCTTC. It codes for CASSQEHLRYTF.

This chain joins TRBV19 and TRBJ2-1; no clear D gene. The CDR3 extends over 14 amino acids. V was trimmed by 3 bases and J by 4 bases, leaving 10 bases between them. Germline V gene lookup returns CDR1 LNHDA and CDR2 SQIVND (reference sequence). The CDR3 loop reads CASSMRQFYNEQFF. The DNA of the CDR3 is TGTGCCAGTAGTATGAGGCAGTTTTACAATGAGCAGTTCTTC.

The V and J genes are TRBV5-1 and TRBJ1-4; a weak D match, TRBD1 (6 bases). Trimming left V 0 bases short and J 12 bases short, with 12 bases between. Germline V gives CDR1 SGHRS, CDR2 YFSETQ. The CDR3 covers 13 residues. CDR3 region: CASSLEVQGELFF. DNA of the CDR3: TGCGCCAGCAGCTTGGAGGTACAGGGTGAACTGTTTTTT. The variable domain in full, completed from reference TRBV5-1 and TRBJ1-4, reads KAGVTQTPRYLIKTRGQQVTLSCSPISGHRSVSWYQQTPGQGLQFLFEYFSETQRNKGNFPGRFSGRQFSNSRSEMNVSTLELGDSALYLCASSLEVQGELFFGSGTQLSVL.

The J gene is TRBJ1-3, the V gene TRBV12-3 or TRBV12-4; D remains ambiguous. The ends were cut back, 10 bases at V and 9 bases at J, with 10 bases in the middle. The CDR3 is 10 residues long. The CDR3 spells CATGRSTIYF. DNA for the CDR3: TGTGCCACGGGAAGGAGCACCATATATTTT.

This chain joins TRBV3-1 (or the pseudogene TRBV3-2) and TRBJ2-1, with D unclear. V was trimmed by 7 bases and J by 7 bases, leaving 17 bases between them. Germline assignment: CDR1 LGHDT and CDR2 YNNKEL (reference sequence). This CDR3 has 14 amino acids. The CDR3 sequence: CASTLLDSSNEQFF. DNA of the CDR3: TGTGCCAGCACCCTCCTTGATTCTAGTAATGAGCAGTTCTTC.

This clone has just one count. This chain joins TRBV13 and TRBJ1-1; TRBD1 agrees at 12 bases. J gave up 6 bases and V 6 bases, and 11 bases lay outside the gene matches. CDR1 and CDR2 (germline): PRHDT, FYEKMQ (reference sequence). The CDR3 sequence is 16 residues long. CDR3 residues: CASRSGEGTGGPEAFF. The CDR3 DNA is TGTGCCAGCAGGTCAGGGGAAGGGACAGGGGGCCCTGAAGCTTTCTTT.

Note on this clone: One end of the junction does not line up with germline, which may come from a read error. The chain recombines TRBV24-1 with TRBJ2-1, with TRBD2 as a possible D gene (6 bases). Germline V gene lookup returns CDR1 KGHDR and CDR2 SFDVKD. This CDR3 has 15 residues. CDR3 sequence (DNA): TGTGCCACCGGTGACCCGGCGCGGGGTTACAATGAGCAGTTCTTC. Encoded protein: CATGDPARGYNEQFF.